These T cell receptor beta chains were read from a single sample in a study of CD8 T cells in ankylosing spondylitis. One entry per CDR3 protein, called by TCRdb with MiXCR from the 5' RACE reads. The table has about 190,000 distinct CDR3 sequences, 10% to 15% seen once. The sequencing input was blood, either unsorted or a sorted T cell fraction (not recorded which). The receptors stem from a female donor with ankylosing spondylitis or in good health (not recorded which). Each CDR3 is given with its conserved first and last residue.

cdr3_aa: CATSDPSGRGTDTQYF
j_call: TRBJ2-3
v_call: TRBV24-1

cdr3_aa: CATSTGNTIYF
j_call: TRBJ1-3
v_call: TRBV15

cdr3_aa: CASSLHPTGNQPQHF
j_call: TRBJ1-5
v_call: TRBV7-2

cdr3_aa: CASSWGNTGELFF
j_call: TRBJ2-2
v_call: TRBV12-3/TRBV12-4

cdr3_aa: CASSPPRTMGFGTQYF
j_call: TRBJ2-3
v_call: TRBV6-1

cdr3_aa: CASSHSTGPDEKYF
j_call: TRBJ2-3
v_call: TRBV6-5

cdr3_aa: CATSRDLSGAYGYTF
j_call: TRBJ1-2
v_call: TRBV15

cdr3_aa: CSVKVGGTGELFF
j_call: TRBJ2-2
v_call: TRBV29-1

cdr3_aa: CASSLALRQGYEQYF
j_call: TRBJ2-7
v_call: TRBV7-2

cdr3_aa: CASSSSGQPQHF
j_call: TRBJ1-5
v_call: TRBV18

cdr3_aa: CASSLDWGRPQHF
j_call: TRBJ1-5
v_call: TRBV11-2

cdr3_aa: CAISESVRNTEAFF
j_call: TRBJ1-1
v_call: TRBV10-3

cdr3_aa: CASRSDSGTEAFF
j_call: TRBJ1-1
v_call: TRBV5-1

cdr3_aa: CASSHTVTGTDTQYF
j_call: TRBJ2-3
v_call: TRBV5-5

cdr3_aa: CASSQGVVSNQPQHF
j_call: TRBJ1-5
v_call: TRBV18

cdr3_aa: CASSSTVNTEAFF
j_call: TRBJ1-1
v_call: TRBV27

cdr3_aa: CASMKPPATQYF
j_call: TRBJ2-3
v_call: TRBV19

cdr3_aa: CASSSRSLAGGLEVIF
j_call: TRBJ2-1
v_call: TRBV12-3/TRBV12-4